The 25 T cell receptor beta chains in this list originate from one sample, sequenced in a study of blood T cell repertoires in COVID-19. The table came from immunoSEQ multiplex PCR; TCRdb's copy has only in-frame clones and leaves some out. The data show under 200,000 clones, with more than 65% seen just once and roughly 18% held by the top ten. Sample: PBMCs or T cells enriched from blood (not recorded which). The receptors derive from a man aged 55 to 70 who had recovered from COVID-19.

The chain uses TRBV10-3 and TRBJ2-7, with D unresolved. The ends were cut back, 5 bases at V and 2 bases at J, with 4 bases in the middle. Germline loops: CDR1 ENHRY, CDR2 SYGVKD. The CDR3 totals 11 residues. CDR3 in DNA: TGTGCCATCAGTTCTCCCTACGAGCAGTACTTC. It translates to CAISSPYEQYF.

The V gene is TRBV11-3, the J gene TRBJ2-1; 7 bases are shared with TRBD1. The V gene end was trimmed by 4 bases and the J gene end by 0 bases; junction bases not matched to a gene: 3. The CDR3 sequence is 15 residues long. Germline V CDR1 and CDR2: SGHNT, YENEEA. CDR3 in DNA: TGTGCCAGCAGCTCCAGACAGGGCTCCTACAATGAGCAGTTCTTC. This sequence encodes CASSSRQGSYNEQFF.

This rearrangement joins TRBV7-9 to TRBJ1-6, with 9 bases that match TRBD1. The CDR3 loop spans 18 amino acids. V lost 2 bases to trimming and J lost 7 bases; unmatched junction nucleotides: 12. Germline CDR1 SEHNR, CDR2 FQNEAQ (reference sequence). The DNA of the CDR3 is TGTGCCAGCAGCTTATATTCGCTCACCGGGACAGGGAATTCACCCCTCCACTTT. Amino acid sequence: CASSLYSLTGTGNSPLHF.

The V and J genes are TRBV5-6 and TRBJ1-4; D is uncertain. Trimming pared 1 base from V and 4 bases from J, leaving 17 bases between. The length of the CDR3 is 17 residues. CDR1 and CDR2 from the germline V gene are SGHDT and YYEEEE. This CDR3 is CASSLSPTAFVNEKLFF. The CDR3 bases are TGTGCCAGCAGCTTGTCGCCCACAGCTTTCGTTAATGAAAAACTGTTTTTT.

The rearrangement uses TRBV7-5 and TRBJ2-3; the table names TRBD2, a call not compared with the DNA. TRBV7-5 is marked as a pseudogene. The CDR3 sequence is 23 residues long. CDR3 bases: TGTGCCAGAAGCATAGGCCTAGCGGGAGGGCCCAACGGACTGAAGAATTACACAGATACGCAGTATTTT. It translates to CARSIGLAGGPNGLKNYTDTQYF.

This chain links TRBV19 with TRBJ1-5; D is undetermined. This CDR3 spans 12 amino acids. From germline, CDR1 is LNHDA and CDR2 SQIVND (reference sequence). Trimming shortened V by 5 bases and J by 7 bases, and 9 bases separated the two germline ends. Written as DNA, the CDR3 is TGTGCCAGTAGTCCCCTTGTACAGCCCCAGCATTTT. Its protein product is CASSPLVQPQHF.

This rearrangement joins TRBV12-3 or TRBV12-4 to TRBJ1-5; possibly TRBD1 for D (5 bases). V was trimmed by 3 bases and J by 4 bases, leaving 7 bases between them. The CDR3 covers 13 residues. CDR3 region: CASSLKGNQPQHF. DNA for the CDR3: TGTGCCAGCAGTTTGAAGGGGAATCAGCCCCAGCATTTT.

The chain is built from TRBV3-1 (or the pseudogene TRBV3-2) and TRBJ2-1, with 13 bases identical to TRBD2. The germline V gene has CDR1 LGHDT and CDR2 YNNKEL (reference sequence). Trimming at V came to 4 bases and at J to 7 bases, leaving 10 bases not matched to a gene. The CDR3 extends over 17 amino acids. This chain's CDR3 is CASSPKLAGGPYNEQFF. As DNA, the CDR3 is TGTGCCAGCAGCCCAAAACTAGCGGGAGGGCCTTATAATGAGCAGTTCTTC.

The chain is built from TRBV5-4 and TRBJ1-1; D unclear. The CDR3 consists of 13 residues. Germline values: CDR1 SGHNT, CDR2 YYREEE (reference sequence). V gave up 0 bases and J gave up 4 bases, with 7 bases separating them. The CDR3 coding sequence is TGTGCCAGCAGCTTGGGGCAGGCCACTGAAGCTTTCTTT. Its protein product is CASSLGQATEAFF. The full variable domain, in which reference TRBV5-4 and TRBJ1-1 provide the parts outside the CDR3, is ETGVTQSPTHLIKTRGQQVTLRCSSQSGHNTVSWYQQALGQGPQFIFQYYREEENGRGNFPPRFSGLQFPNYSSELNVNALELDDSALYLCASSLGQATEAFFGQGTRLTVV.

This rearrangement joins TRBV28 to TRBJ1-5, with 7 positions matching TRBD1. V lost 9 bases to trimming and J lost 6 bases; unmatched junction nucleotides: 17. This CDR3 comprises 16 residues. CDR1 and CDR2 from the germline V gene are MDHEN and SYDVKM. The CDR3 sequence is CASGGPDRVRGQPQHF. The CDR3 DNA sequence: TGTGCCAGTGGTGGGCCCGACAGGGTGAGGGGTCAGCCCCAGCATTTT.

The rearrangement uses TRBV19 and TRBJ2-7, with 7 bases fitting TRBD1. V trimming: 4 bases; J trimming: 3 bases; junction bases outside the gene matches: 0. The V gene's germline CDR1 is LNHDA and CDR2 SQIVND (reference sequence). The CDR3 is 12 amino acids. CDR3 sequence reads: CASSNRGYEQYF. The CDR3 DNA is TGTGCCAGTAGTAACAGGGGCTACGAGCAGTACTTC.

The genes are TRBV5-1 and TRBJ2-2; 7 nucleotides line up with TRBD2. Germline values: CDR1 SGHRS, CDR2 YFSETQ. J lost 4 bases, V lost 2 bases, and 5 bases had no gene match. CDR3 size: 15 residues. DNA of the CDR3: TGCGCCAGCAGCTTAGGCGGGGGATTCACCGGGGAGCTGTTTTTT. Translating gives CASSLGGGFTGELFF. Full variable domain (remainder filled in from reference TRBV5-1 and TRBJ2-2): KAGVTQTPRYLIKTRGQQVTLSCSPISGHRSVSWYQQTPGQGLQFLFEYFSETQRNKGNFPGRFSGRQFSNSRSEMNVSTLELGDSALYLCASSLGGGFTGELFFGEGSRLTVL.

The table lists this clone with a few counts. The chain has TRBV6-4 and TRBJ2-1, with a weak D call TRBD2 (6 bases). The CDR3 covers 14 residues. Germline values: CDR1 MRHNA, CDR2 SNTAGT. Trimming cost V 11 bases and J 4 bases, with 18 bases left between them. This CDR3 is CAGCGGRGYNEQFF. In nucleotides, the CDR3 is TGTGCCGGTTGCGGAGGACGGGGGTACAATGAGCAGTTCTTC.

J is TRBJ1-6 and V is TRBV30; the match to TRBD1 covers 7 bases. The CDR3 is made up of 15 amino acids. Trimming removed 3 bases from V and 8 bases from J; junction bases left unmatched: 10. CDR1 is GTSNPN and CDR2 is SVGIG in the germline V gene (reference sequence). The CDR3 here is CAWSRTGVGDSPLHF. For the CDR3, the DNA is TGTGCCTGGAGCCGAACAGGGGTGGGGGATTCACCCCTCCACTTT. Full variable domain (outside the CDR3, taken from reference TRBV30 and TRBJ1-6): SQTIHQWPATLVQPVGSPLSLECTVEGTSNPNLYWYRQAAGRGLQLLFYSVGIGQISSEVPQNLSASRPQDRQFILSSKKLLLSDSGFYLCAWSRTGVGDSPLHFGNGTRLTVT.

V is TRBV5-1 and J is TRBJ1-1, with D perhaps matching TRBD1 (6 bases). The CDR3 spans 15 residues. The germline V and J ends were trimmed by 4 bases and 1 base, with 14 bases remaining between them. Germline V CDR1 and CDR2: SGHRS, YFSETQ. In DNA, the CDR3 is TGCGCCAGCAGCAAGGGGGTTACGGAGAACACTGAAGCTTTCTTT. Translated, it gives CASSKGVTENTEAFF.

The CDR3 reads CASSLVGGAVDTQYF. CDR3 in DNA: TGTGCCAGCAGCCTTGTCGGGGGGGCCGTAGATACGCAGTATTTT. V is TRBV7-7 and J is TRBJ2-3; 8 bases agree with TRBD2. CDR3 size: 15 residues. The V and J ends lost 5 bases and 5 bases, in that order; junction bases with no gene match: 9. The germline V gene encodes CDR1 SSHAT and CDR2 FNYEAQ (reference sequence).

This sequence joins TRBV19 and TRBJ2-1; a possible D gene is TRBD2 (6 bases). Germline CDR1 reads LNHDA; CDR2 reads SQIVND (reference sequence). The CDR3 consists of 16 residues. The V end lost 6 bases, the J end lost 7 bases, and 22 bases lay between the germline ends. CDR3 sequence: CASRPTRPGGLNEQFF. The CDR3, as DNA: TGTGCCAGTAGGCCGACTAGGCCAGGAGGTTTAAATGAGCAGTTCTTC.

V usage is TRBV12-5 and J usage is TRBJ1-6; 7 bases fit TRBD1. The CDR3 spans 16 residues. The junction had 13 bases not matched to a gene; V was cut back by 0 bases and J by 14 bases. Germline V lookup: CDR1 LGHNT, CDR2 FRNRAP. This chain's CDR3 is CASGLVTGRGQSALHF. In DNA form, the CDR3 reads TGTGCTAGTGGTTTGGTAACGGGTAGGGGGCAATCGGCCCTCCACTTT.

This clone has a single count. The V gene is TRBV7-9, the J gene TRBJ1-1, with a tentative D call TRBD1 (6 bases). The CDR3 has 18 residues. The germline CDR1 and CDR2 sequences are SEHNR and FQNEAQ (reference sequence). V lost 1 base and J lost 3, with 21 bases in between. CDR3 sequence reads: CASSLDPGQIGRYTEAFF. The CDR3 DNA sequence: TGTGCCAGCAGCTTAGATCCCGGACAGATCGGGAGGTACACTGAAGCTTTCTTT.

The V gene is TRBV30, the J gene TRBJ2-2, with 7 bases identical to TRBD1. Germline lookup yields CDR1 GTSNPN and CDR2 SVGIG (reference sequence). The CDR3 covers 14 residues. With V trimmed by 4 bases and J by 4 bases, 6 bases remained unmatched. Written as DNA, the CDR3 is TGTGCCTGGAACAGGGGCATGGGCACCGGGGAGCTGTTTTTT. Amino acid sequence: CAWNRGMGTGELFF.

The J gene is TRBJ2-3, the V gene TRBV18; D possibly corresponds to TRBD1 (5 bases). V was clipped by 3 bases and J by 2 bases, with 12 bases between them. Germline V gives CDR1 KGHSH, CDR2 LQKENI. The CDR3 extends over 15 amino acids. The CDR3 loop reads CASSPRQTPTDTQYF. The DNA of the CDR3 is TGTGCCAGCTCACCTCGACAGACCCCCACAGATACGCAGTATTTT. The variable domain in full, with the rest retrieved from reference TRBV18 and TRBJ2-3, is NAGVMQNPRHLVRRRGQEARLRCSPMKGHSHVYWYRQLPEEGLKFMVYLQKENIIDESGMPKERFSAEFPKEGPSILRIQQVVRGDSAAYFCASSPRQTPTDTQYFGPGTRLTVL.

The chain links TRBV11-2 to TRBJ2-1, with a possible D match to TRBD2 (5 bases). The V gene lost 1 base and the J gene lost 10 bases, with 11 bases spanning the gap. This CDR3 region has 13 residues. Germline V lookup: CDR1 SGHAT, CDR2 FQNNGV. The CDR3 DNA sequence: TGTGCCAGCAGCTTAGTGATACGGGAAGAGCAGTTCTTC. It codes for CASSLVIREEQFF.

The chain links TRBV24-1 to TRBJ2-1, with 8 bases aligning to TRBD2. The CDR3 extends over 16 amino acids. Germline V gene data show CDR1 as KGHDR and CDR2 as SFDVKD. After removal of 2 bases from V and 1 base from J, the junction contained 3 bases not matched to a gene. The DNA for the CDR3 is TGTGCCACCAGTGATTGGGCGGGGGGATCCTACAATGAGCAGTTCTTC. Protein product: CATSDWAGGSYNEQFF.

The chain's CDR3 is CASSLVMSKGAIRETQYF. The CDR3 DNA follows: TGTGCCAGCAGCTTAGTTATGTCCAAGGGGGCAATCCGAGAGACCCAGTACTTC. V is TRBV7-2 and J is TRBJ2-5; TRBD1 matches at 7 bases. CDR1 is SGHTA, CDR2 FQGNSA, per germline. This CDR3 region has 18 residues. V shed 1 base, J shed 4 bases, and the junction held 15 bases outside the gene matches.

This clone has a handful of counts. CDR3 sequence reads: CATSSGQGAGTGELFF. Here the CDR3 DNA reads TGTGCCACGTCTTCGGGACAGGGGGCGGGCACCGGGGAGCTGTTTTTT. The chain combines TRBV19 with TRBJ2-2; 12 bases fit TRBD1. V lost 10 bases, J lost 4 bases, and 10 bases stayed unmatched. The CDR3 totals 16 residues. Germline assignment: CDR1 LNHDA and CDR2 SQIVND (reference sequence).